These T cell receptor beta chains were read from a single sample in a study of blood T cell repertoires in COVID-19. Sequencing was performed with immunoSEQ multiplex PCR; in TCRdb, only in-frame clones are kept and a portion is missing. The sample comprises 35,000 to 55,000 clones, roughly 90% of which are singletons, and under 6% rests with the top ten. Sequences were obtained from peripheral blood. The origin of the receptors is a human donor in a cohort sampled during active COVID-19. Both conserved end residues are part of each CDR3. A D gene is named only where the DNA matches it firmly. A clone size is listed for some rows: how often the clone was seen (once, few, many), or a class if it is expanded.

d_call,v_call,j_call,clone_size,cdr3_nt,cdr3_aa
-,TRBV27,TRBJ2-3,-,TGTGCCAGCAGTTTTTCTTCGATCGGACAGAAAAGCACAGATACGCAGTATTTT,CASSFSSIGQKSTDTQYF
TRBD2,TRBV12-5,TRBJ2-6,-,TGTGCTAGTGGTTTGGACCGCGGAGGCGGGGGAACTGGGGCCAACGTCCTGACTTTC,CASGLDRGGGGTGANVLTF
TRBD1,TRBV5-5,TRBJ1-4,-,TGTGCCAGCAGCCTTGCTTGGGACAGGGGTAATGAAAAACTGTTTTTT,CASSLAWDRGNEKLFF
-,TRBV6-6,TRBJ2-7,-,TGTGCCAGCAGTTACGGCCTCACCTACGAGCAGTACTTC,CASSYGLTYEQYF
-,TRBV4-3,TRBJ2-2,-,TGCGCCAGCAGCCAAGATCCGGGAGCCAACACCGGGGAGCTGTTTTTT,CASSQDPGANTGELFF
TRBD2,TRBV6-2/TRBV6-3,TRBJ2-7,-,TGTGCCAGCAGTAAAACTAGCGGGAGGCTGTCCGAGCAGTACTTC,CASSKTSGRLSEQYF
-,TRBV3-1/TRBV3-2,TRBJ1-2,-,TGTGCCAGCAGCCATTCTGAGGGTGGCTATGGCTACACCTTC,CASSHSEGGYGYTF
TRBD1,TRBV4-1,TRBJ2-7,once,TGCGCCAGCAGCAACCCCGGGACAGGGGACTACGAGCAGTACTTC,CASSNPGTGDYEQYF
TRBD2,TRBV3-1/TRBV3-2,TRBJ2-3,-,TGTGCCAGCACCGTCGTGGCGGGAGGGAGCACAGATACGCAGTATTTT,CASTVVAGGSTDTQYF
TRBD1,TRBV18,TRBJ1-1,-,TGTGCCAGCTCACAACAGGGGGTGGAGAACACTGAAGCTTTCTTT,CASSQQGVENTEAFF
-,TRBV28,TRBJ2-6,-,TGTGCCACCAATTCTGGGGCCAACGTCCTGACTTTC,CATNSGANVLTF
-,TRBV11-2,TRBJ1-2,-,TGTGCCAGCACCGCACACCAGGGGTCCTTGGGCTACACCTTC,CASTAHQGSLGYTF
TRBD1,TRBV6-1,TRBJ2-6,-,TGTGCCAGCAGTGCGGACAGGTGGGACTCTGGGGCCAACGTCCTGACTTTC,CASSADRWDSGANVLTF
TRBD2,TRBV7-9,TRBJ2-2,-,TGTGCCAGCAGCCTCCGGTTAGCGGGAGCCGGGGAGCTGTTTTTT,CASSLRLAGAGELFF
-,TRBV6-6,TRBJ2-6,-,TGTGCTACAGGGAAGGGCTCTGGGGCCAACGTCCTGACTTTC,CATGKGSGANVLTF
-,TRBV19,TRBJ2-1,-,TGTGCCAGTAGTATTAGAGTGTTAAGGGTACAGGGACGCAATGAGCAGTTCTTC,CASSIRVLRVQGRNEQFF
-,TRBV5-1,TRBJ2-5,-,TGCGCCAGCAGCACCGGGACACCACAAGAGACCCAGTACTTC,CASSTGTPQETQYF
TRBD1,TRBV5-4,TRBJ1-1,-,TGTGCCAGCAGCCCCGGGACAGGGGGCTTGAACACTGAAGCTTTCTTT,CASSPGTGGLNTEAFF
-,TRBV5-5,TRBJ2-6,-,TGTGCCAGCAGCTTCTCCCCCCTATCTGGGGCCAACGTCCTGACTTTC,CASSFSPLSGANVLTF
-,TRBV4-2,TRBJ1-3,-,TGTGCCAGCAGCCAAGATCCCTCCTCTGGAAACACCATATATTTT,CASSQDPSSGNTIYF
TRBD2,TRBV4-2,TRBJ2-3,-,TGTGCCAGCAGCCAACCTACCGGGAGCGGGGGGGCTGAAGATACGCAGTATTTT,CASSQPTGSGGAEDTQYF
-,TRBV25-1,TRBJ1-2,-,TGTGCCAGCAGTGACCCCGTTTGGGGGGGAGGCTACACCTTC,CASSDPVWGGGYTF